This T cell receptor (beta chain) was documented in a study of T cell clonality in common variable immunodeficiency. In regard to this clone: The target antigen is unknown. From the germline J gene comes the end of the CDR3, since the read stops 3 residues before it.

Notes on the study in general: CVID patient heterogeneity limited repertoire-clinical complication correlations. Fewer deletions and N-nucleotide insertions were reportedly seen in common variable immunodeficiency TCR beta sequences.

The germline V and J ends were trimmed by 4 bases and 9 bases, with 11 bases remaining between them. Germline CDR1 and CDR2: SGHDT and YYEEEE. The CDR3 length is 12 residues. Profiling relied on immunoSEQ multiplex PCR, and the TCRdb table lists in-frame clones only, not all of them. Sampling found approximately 26,000 clones, none seen once. J is TRBJ2-1 and V is TRBV5-6; perhaps TRBD2 as D (5 bases). The source material was peripheral blood mononuclear cells. The receptor comes from a human donor with common variable immunodeficiency. This CDR3 reads CASSPTSSEQFF. Partial CDR3 DNA: TGTGCCAGCAGCCCTACTAGTAGTGAG.